A selection of T cell receptor beta chains follows, all from one sample in a study of blood T cell repertoires in COVID-19. Profiled with immunoSEQ multiplex PCR; TCRdb holds only in-frame clones, not every one. The table shows roughly 250,000 clones, with around 89% occurring only once. The sample consisted of peripheral blood. Every receptor here comes from a woman between 35 and 50 years old with acute or convalescent COVID-19. Each CDR3 is given with its conserved first and last residue. The D gene is left open where the match is weak. Part of the rows lack a size; the others show once, few, many or a class for expanded clones.

TGCGCCAGCAGCTTGGGGACAGAACAGCCCCAGCATTTT	CASSLGTEQPQHF	NA	TRBV5-1	TRBJ1-5	NA
TGTGCCAGCAGTTTAGTAGACAACTCACCCCTCCACTTT	CASSLVDNSPLHF	NA	TRBV12-3/TRBV12-4	TRBJ1-6	NA
TGCGCCAGCAGCTCAGCCGGGACAGGTCGCAATGAGCAGTTCTTC	CASSSAGTGRNEQFF	NA	TRBV5-1	TRBJ2-1	TRBD1
TGCGCCAGCAGCGTAGCCGGGGGTCGGGGGAATTCACCCCTCCACTTT	CASSVAGGRGNSPLHF	NA	TRBV5-1	TRBJ1-6	NA
TGTGCCAGCAGCTTAACTAGCGGGGTCACAGATACGCAGTATTTT	CASSLTSGVTDTQYF	NA	TRBV7-3	TRBJ2-3	TRBD2
TGTGCCAGCAGCTTAGCCTTGGCGGGGGGGACTGGAAACACCATATATTTT	CASSLALAGGTGNTIYF	NA	TRBV7-9	TRBJ1-3	NA
TGTGCCAGCAGTTTAACCCCCGCCGGGGTCTCTGGAAACACCATATATTTT	CASSLTPAGVSGNTIYF	NA	TRBV27	TRBJ1-3	NA
TGTGCCACTCGATCCGGGATGGACTATGGCTACACCTTC	CATRSGMDYGYTF	NA	TRBV19	TRBJ1-2	NA
TGTGCCAGCAGTCTCGGGGGGAACACTGAAGCTTTCTTT	CASSLGGNTEAFF	NA	TRBV25-1	TRBJ1-1	NA
TGCGCCAGCACAGGGGACAACTATGGCTACACCTTC	CASTGDNYGYTF	NA	TRBV5-1	TRBJ1-2	NA
TGCGCCAGCAGCTCCTTACAGGACTACAATGAGCAGTTCTTC	CASSSLQDYNEQFF	NA	TRBV5-1	TRBJ2-1	NA
TGCGCCAGTAATGACGGAGGGAATTCACCCCTCCACTTT	CASNDGGNSPLHF	few	TRBV5-1	TRBJ1-6	NA
TGTGCCAGCTCACGGGACAGGCTCAGTCAGCCCCAGCATTTT	CASSRDRLSQPQHF	NA	TRBV18	TRBJ1-5	TRBD1
TGTGCCAGCAGGAGACAGGTATATAGCAATCAGCCCCAGCATTTT	CASRRQVYSNQPQHF	few	TRBV6-5	TRBJ1-5	NA
TGTGCCAGCAGTTCACAGGGTGGCAATCAGCCCCAGCATTTT	CASSSQGGNQPQHF	NA	TRBV6-2/TRBV6-3	TRBJ1-5	NA
TGTGCCAGCAGCTTAAACCCGACCGGGACTGGAAACACCATATATTTT	CASSLNPTGTGNTIYF	few	TRBV7-8	TRBJ1-3	NA
TGTGCCTGGAGTCGAAAGGGGGCAGGGGAAAAACTGTTTTTT	CAWSRKGAGEKLFF	NA	TRBV30	TRBJ1-4	TRBD1
TGTGCCACCATAAGGACTAGCGGGGGAACGAACACCGGGGAGCTGTTTTTT	CATIRTSGGTNTGELFF	NA	TRBV2	TRBJ2-2	TRBD2
TGTGCCAGCAGTGATCGCCCAGGGGGAGGAGGCTACACCTTC	CASSDRPGGGGYTF	NA	TRBV6-1	TRBJ1-2	TRBD1
TGTGCCAGCAGCCAAGGACAGACCCAGTACTTC	CASSQGQTQYF	NA	TRBV3-1/TRBV3-2	TRBJ2-5	NA
TGTGCCAGCTCCCCTTCGCAGGTCACAGATACGCAGTATTTT	CASSPSQVTDTQYF	NA	TRBV11-2	TRBJ2-3	NA
TGTGCCAGCAGGCAGGGACAGGGCGGTCAGCCCCAGCATTTT	CASRQGQGGQPQHF	NA	TRBV6-6	TRBJ1-5	TRBD1
TGTGCCAGCACCAAAGGGACTAGCGCTGACAATGAGCAGTTCTTC	CASTKGTSADNEQFF	NA	TRBV27	TRBJ2-1	TRBD2
TGTGCCAGCAGTGAAAGGTCGAGGGGGCTTGGTTCACCCCTCCACTTT	CASSERSRGLGSPLHF	NA	TRBV6-1	TRBJ1-6	TRBD1
TGTGCCAGCTCACGGCCGACAGGGTCCCAGGGCTACACCTTC	CASSRPTGSQGYTF	NA	TRBV18	TRBJ1-2	TRBD1
TGTGCCAGCAGCTTATGGGGCGGCGACCAAGAGACCCAGTACTTC	CASSLWGGDQETQYF	NA	TRBV7-6	TRBJ2-5	NA
TGTGCCAGCTCAGCCCTCGGACAGGACACCGGGGAGCTGTTTTTT	CASSALGQDTGELFF	NA	TRBV18	TRBJ2-2	TRBD1
TGTGCCACCAGTGATTTGTCCCCAGGGAATGAGCAGTTCTTC	CATSDLSPGNEQFF	NA	TRBV24-1	TRBJ2-1	NA
TGCGCCAGCAGCCATACGACAGGGGGCGGCCAGCCCCAGCATTTT	CASSHTTGGGQPQHF	few	TRBV4-1	TRBJ1-5	TRBD1
TGTGCCAGCAGCTGGGACAGGGGGCGCGAACTGTTTTTT	CASSWDRGRELFF	NA	TRBV5-5	TRBJ1-4	TRBD1
TGTGCCAGCACCAACTCAGGGGGCAATGAGCAGTTCTTC	CASTNSGGNEQFF	NA	TRBV11-2	TRBJ2-1	TRBD1
TGTGCCAGCAGTTTGGGACAGGCGTACACCATATATTTT	CASSLGQAYTIYF	NA	TRBV12-3/TRBV12-4	TRBJ1-3	TRBD1
TGTGCCAGCAGCCTACGGGGGACCCGGGAGACCCAGTACTTC	CASSLRGTRETQYF	NA	TRBV3-1/TRBV3-2	TRBJ2-5	NA
TGTGCCAGCAGTGAAGGGAGGGTTACGCAGTATTTT	CASSEGRVTQYF	NA	TRBV2	TRBJ2-3	NA
TGTGCCGGGACGACAGGGGGGCAGGATGGCTACACCTTC	CAGTTGGQDGYTF	NA	TRBV30	TRBJ1-2	TRBD1
TGTGCCAGCAGCGTAGACGGGGGGCGCAATCAGCCCCAGCATTTT	CASSVDGGRNQPQHF	NA	TRBV9	TRBJ1-5	NA
TGTGCCAGCAGACTCCGGGACAGGGCTGGCTACACCTTC	CASRLRDRAGYTF	NA	TRBV12-3/TRBV12-4	TRBJ1-2	TRBD1
TGTGCCACCTCTGGACAGGGGTCCTACAATGAGCAGTTCTTC	CATSGQGSYNEQFF	NA	TRBV19	TRBJ2-1	TRBD1
TGTGCCACCAGTGATACGGTTAAAGCAAAAGATACGCAGTATTTT	CATSDTVKAKDTQYF	NA	TRBV24-1	TRBJ2-3	NA
TGTGCCAGCAGCTCGAACGGCGGGACAGGGAACACCGGGGAGCTGTTTTTT	CASSSNGGTGNTGELFF	NA	TRBV7-6	TRBJ2-2	TRBD1
TGTGCCAGCTCACCGCCCGGGACAGGGGTCCCAGATACGCAGTATTTT	CASSPPGTGVPDTQYF	NA	TRBV18	TRBJ2-3	TRBD1
TGTGCCATCAGTGAAGGGACAGGGGTTAAAGGCTACACCTTC	CAISEGTGVKGYTF	NA	TRBV10-3	TRBJ1-2	TRBD1
TGTGCCAGCAGTTACTCCGGGACAGGGACTGAAGCTTTCTTT	CASSYSGTGTEAFF	NA	TRBV6-5	TRBJ1-1	TRBD1
TGTGCCAGCAGGGGACAGGGGACCAATTCACCCCTCCACTTT	CASRGQGTNSPLHF	NA	TRBV6-5	TRBJ1-6	TRBD1
TGTGCCAGCAGCTTGGGCGGACTAGCGGGTTACACCGGGGAGCTGTTTTTT	CASSLGGLAGYTGELFF	NA	TRBV5-8	TRBJ2-2	TRBD2
TGTGCCAGCAGTGTACAGGGCGTCGGCGACACCATATATTTT	CASSVQGVGDTIYF	NA	TRBV25-1	TRBJ1-3	NA